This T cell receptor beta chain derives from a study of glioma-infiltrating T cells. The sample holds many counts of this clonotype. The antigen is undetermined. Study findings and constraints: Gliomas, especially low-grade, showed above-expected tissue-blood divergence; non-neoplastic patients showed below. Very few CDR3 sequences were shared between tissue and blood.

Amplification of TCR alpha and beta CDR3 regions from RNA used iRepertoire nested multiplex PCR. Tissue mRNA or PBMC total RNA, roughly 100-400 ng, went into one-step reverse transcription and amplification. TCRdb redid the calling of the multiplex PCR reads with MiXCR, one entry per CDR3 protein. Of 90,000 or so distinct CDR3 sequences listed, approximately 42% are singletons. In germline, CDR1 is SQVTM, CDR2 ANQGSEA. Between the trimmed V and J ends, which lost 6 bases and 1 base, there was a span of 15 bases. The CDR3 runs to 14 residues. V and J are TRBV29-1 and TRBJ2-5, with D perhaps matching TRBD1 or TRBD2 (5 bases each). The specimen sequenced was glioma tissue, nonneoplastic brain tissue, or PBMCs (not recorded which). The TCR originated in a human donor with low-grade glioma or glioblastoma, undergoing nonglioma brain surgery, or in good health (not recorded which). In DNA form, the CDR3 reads TGCAGCGTGGCCGTAACAGGACTCCAAGAGACCCAGTACTTC. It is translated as CSVAVTGLQETQYF.